This T cell receptor beta chain is drawn from a study of cytomegalovirus exposure and HLA in healthy donors. Whole-study findings and limits: Diagnosis of cytomegalovirus status made by the classifier reportedly showed high specificity and sensitivity. In vitro experiments confirmed that a few CMV-associated chains were specific for CMV antigens. Many donors shared some public TCRs, even though most TCR sequences were rare. The investigators catalogued 150 or so TCR beta chains as cytomegalovirus-associated.

As regards this clone: The antigen remains undetermined.

Clones were read by immunoSEQ multiplex PCR, and TCRdb kept only the in-frame ones, dropping some. The repertoire consists of 300,000 to 400,000 clones, with 88% occurring once and the leading ten covering approximately 0.96%. The sequenced material came from PBMCs. The receptor comes from a man aged 25 to 45 in good health and CMV-seronegative.

The DNA of the CDR3 is TGTGCCAGCAGCTTAGAAAGGACAACCTACAATGAGCAGTTCTTC. This codes for CASSLERTTYNEQFF. This chain connects TRBV11-2 to TRBJ2-1; D is possibly TRBD1 (5 bases). V was shortened by 0 bases and J by 2 bases, with 8 bases between the two germline ends. The CDR3 consists of 15 residues. The germline CDR1 and CDR2 sequences are SGHAT and FQNNGV.